The T cell receptor (beta chain) under discussion was sequenced for a study of shared clonotypes between healthy human individuals. Overall study: Two women and a few men aged 18 to 49 served as donors.

Repertoires were generated with immunoSEQ multiplex PCR, while TCRdb's copy carries only in-frame clones and drops some. The sample has fewer than 850,000 clones, about 96% seen once; the top ten hold around 0.21%. The naive CD8 fraction comprised CD45RO-negative cells positively selected for CCR7 and excluded terminally differentiated effector memory CD45RA+ cells. Germline V lookup: CDR1 KGHSH, CDR2 LQKENI. The trim removed 5 bases at V and 2 bases at J, leaving 9 bases unmatched. CDR3 size: 16 residues. The receptor's source is a man between 25 and 39 years old in good health. The source material was naive CD8+ T cells sorted from blood. This sequence joins TRBV18 and TRBJ2-7; 10 positions agree with TRBD2. Here the CDR3 reads CASSTDTSGDPYEQYF. Written as DNA, the CDR3 is TGTGCCAGCTCAACAGACACTAGCGGGGACCCCTACGAGCAGTACTTC.